Listed below are T cell receptor beta chains from one sample, sequenced in a study of post-analysis software for immune sequencing data. TCRdb fed the PCR reads into MiXCR, producing one record per CDR3 protein. This sample yields under 900,000 distinct CDR3 sequences, of which about 50% are seen a single time; under 6% belongs to the top ten. Sequencing was done on a sample of blood. The receptors were gathered from a girl under 18 with multiple sclerosis. Each CDR3 is given with its conserved first and last residue. Fields, in order: V gene, D gene, CDR3 length, J gene, clone size, CDR3 protein, CDR3 DNA. D genes are given only for firm matches. Not all rows give a size; the values are once, few, many and, for expanded clones, a class.

TRBV6-2/TRBV6-3,NA,15,TRBJ1-5,NA,CASSPLVQSNQPQHF,TGTGCCAGCAGCCCGTTAGTGCAGAGCAATCAGCCCCAGCATTTT
TRBV2,NA,14,TRBJ1-2,NA,CATTDPVAGYGYTF,TGTGCCACCACAGATCCGGTTGCGGGATATGGCTACACCTTC
TRBV7-9,TRBD2,14,TRBJ2-7,NA,CASRPSGGPFEQYF,TGTGCCAGCAGACCTAGCGGGGGCCCTTTCGAGCAGTACTTC
TRBV6-1,TRBD1,15,TRBJ2-7,NA,CASSESKDRTYEQYF,TGTGCCAGCAGTGAATCCAAGGACAGGACCTACGAGCAGTACTTC
TRBV15,TRBD2,15,TRBJ2-7,NA,CATSGLSGRANEQYF,TGTGCCACCAGCGGCCTTAGCGGGAGGGCCAACGAGCAGTACTTC
TRBV4-1,TRBD2,18,TRBJ2-3,NA,CASSQDPSGRGYLDTQYF,TGCGCCAGCAGCCAAGATCCGAGCGGGAGGGGATATTTAGATACGCAGTATTTT
TRBV9,TRBD2,16,TRBJ2-1,few,CASSVVRTSTYNEQFF,TGTGCCAGCAGCGTAGTTCGGACTAGCACCTACAATGAGCAGTTCTTC
TRBV10-3,NA,15,TRBJ1-6,NA,CAISESLKENSPLHF,TGTGCCATCAGTGAGTCGCTCAAGGAGAATTCACCCCTCCACTTT
TRBV21-1,NA,16,TRBJ2-6,few,CASAGTGGAGANVLTF,TGTGCCTCCGCCGGGACAGGGGGCGCTGGGGCCAACGTCCTGACTTTC
TRBV11-2,NA,14,TRBJ1-4,NA,CASSLSRANEKLFF,TGTGCCAGCAGCTTAAGCAGGGCCAATGAAAAACTGTTTTTT
TRBV29-1,NA,16,TRBJ2-1,NA,CSVCNRDYLGGDEQFF,TGCAGCGTTTGCAACCGGGACTACCTAGGGGGAGATGAGCAGTTCTTC
TRBV7-9,NA,15,TRBJ2-5,NA,CASSRRTRVQETQYF,TGTGCCAGCAGCCGACGAACAAGGGTACAAGAGACCCAGTACTTC
TRBV20-1,NA,15,TRBJ2-3,NA,CSARDRGPGFDTQYF,TGCAGTGCTAGAGATCGCGGTCCGGGCTTCGATACGCAGTATTTT
TRBV29-1,TRBD2,13,TRBJ2-5,few,CSVGRGRWETQYF,TGCAGCGTTGGTCGCGGGAGATGGGAGACCCAGTACTTC
TRBV7-9,TRBD1,15,TRBJ1-1,NA,CASSRRQGVNTEAFF,TGTGCCAGCAGCCGAAGACAGGGGGTGAACACTGAAGCTTTCTTT
TRBV20-1,TRBD1,14,TRBJ1-5,few,CSARVGQGNQPQHF,TGCAGTGCTAGAGTCGGACAGGGCAATCAGCCCCAGCATTTT
TRBV10-3,TRBD1,16,TRBJ1-4,few,CAISESVGQGNLKLFF,TGTGCCATCAGTGAGTCGGTTGGACAGGGTAATCTTAAGCTGTTTTTT
TRBV27,TRBD1,17,TRBJ2-1,once,CASTILPGQGSGNEQFF,TGTGCCAGCACCATTCTCCCGGGACAGGGATCGGGCAATGAGCAGTTCTTC
TRBV29-1,NA,11,TRBJ2-3,few,CSETELDTQYF,TGCAGCGAGACGGAGCTGGATACGCAGTATTTT
TRBV7-9,NA,15,TRBJ2-7,NA,CASSFPNRAPYEQYF,TGTGCCAGCAGCTTCCCCAACAGGGCCCCCTACGAGCAGTACTTC
TRBV5-1,TRBD1,15,TRBJ2-3,few,CASSLVRGSTDTQYF,TGCGCCAGCAGCTTGGTCAGGGGGAGCACAGATACGCAGTATTTT
TRBV6-2/TRBV6-3,NA,12,TRBJ2-7,NA,CASGQNSHEQYF,TGTGCCAGCGGACAGAATTCCCACGAGCAGTACTTC
TRBV7-2,NA,18,TRBJ2-3,few,CASSLDGGGAPSTDTQYF,TGTGCCAGCAGCTTAGACGGCGGGGGCGCCCCTAGCACAGATACGCAGTATTTT
TRBV3-1,NA,16,TRBJ2-1,NA,CASSQRPAIAYNEQFF,TGTGCCAGCAGCCAAAGGCCCGCTATAGCATACAATGAGCAGTTCTTC
TRBV29-1,TRBD1,11,TRBJ1-2,many,CSVGTGNGYTF,TGCAGCGTTGGGACAGGGAATGGCTACACCTTC
TRBV12-5,NA,14,TRBJ2-1,NA,CASGRQTAGNEQFF,TGTGCTAGTGGCCGCCAGACTGCGGGCAATGAGCAGTTCTTC
TRBV4-1,TRBD2,15,TRBJ2-1,NA,CASSHPGLAVNEQFF,TGCGCCAGCAGCCACCCGGGACTAGCTGTTAATGAGCAGTTCTTC
TRBV6-5,NA,15,TRBJ2-7,NA,CASSYSWQGTYEQYF,TGTGCCAGCAGTTACTCGTGGCAGGGGACCTACGAGCAGTACTTC
TRBV5-1,TRBD1,16,TRBJ2-5,NA,CASSLNLAGGWETQYF,TGCGCCAGCAGCTTAAACCTTGCAGGGGGCTGGGAGACCCAGTACTTC
TRBV12-3/TRBV12-4,NA,13,TRBJ2-5,NA,CASSLVSGAGKYF,TGTGCCAGCAGTTTAGTCTCTGGGGCAGGGAAGTACTTC
TRBV5-4,NA,13,TRBJ1-2,NA,CASSRADGYGYTF,TGTGCCAGCAGCCGTGCTGATGGCTATGGCTACACCTTC
TRBV6-5,NA,14,TRBJ1-2,NA,CASSWVQGTGGYTF,TGTGCCAGCAGTTGGGTACAGGGAACTGGTGGCTACACCTTC
TRBV29-1,TRBD1,14,TRBJ2-7,NA,CSVAPLDRGVEQYF,TGCAGCGTTGCCCCCCTGGACAGGGGGGTCGAGCAGTACTTC
TRBV29-1,NA,13,TRBJ2-2,NA,CSVDTVLGGELFF,TGCAGCGTTGACACGGTCCTGGGCGGGGAGCTGTTTTTT
TRBV4-1,NA,20,TRBJ2-4,NA,CASSQPTGTGFLLAKNIQYF,TGCGCCAGCAGCCAGCCAACCGGGACTGGATTCTTACTAGCCAAAAACATTCAGTACTTC
TRBV7-6,TRBD1,15,TRBJ2-5,NA,CASSLNTGVAETQYF,TGTGCCAGCAGCTTAAATACAGGGGTGGCAGAGACCCAGTACTTC
TRBV2,NA,15,TRBJ2-7,few,CASSESTWGGGEQYF,TGTGCCAGCAGTGAATCCACTTGGGGAGGGGGAGAGCAGTACTTC
TRBV5-1,NA,16,TRBJ1-2,NA,CASSPRSGPGNYGYTF,TGCGCCAGCAGCCCCCGTAGCGGTCCAGGGAACTATGGCTACACCTTC
TRBV6-5,NA,13,TRBJ1-2,NA,CASSSRGAYGYTF,TGTGCCAGCAGCTCCAGGGGAGCCTATGGCTACACCTTC
TRBV3-1,NA,12,TRBJ2-1,NA,CASSQLEYEQFF,TGTGCCAGCAGCCAACTAGAATATGAGCAGTTCTTC
TRBV19,NA,15,TRBJ2-3,NA,CASSLGPSIGDTQYF,TGTGCCAGTAGTCTCGGGCCCTCGATTGGAGATACGCAGTATTTT
TRBV6-1,NA,18,TRBJ1-5,few,CASSDLGHKINRDQPQHF,TGTGCCAGCAGTGATCTCGGACATAAGATAAATCGGGATCAGCCCCAGCATTTT
TRBV12-3/TRBV12-4,TRBD2,17,TRBJ2-7,NA,CASRVFFRAGGPYEQYF,TGTGCCAGCAGGGTGTTTTTTAGGGCGGGAGGGCCCTACGAGCAGTACTTC
TRBV4-1,TRBD2,16,TRBJ2-5,NA,CASSQERLAGFNEQYF,TGCGCCAGCAGCCAAGAGAGGCTAGCGGGGTTCAATGAGCAGTACTTC
TRBV20-1,TRBD2,16,TRBJ2-1,few,CSAITLTSGSYNEQFF,TGCAGTGCTATCACGTTGACTAGCGGGAGTTACAATGAGCAGTTCTTC
TRBV28,TRBD2,17,TRBJ2-7,few,CASSFRALGLADYEQYF,TGTGCCAGCAGTTTTCGAGCTTTGGGACTAGCGGATTACGAGCAGTACTTC
TRBV6-1,TRBD2,19,TRBJ2-7,few,CASRTHPGLAGGLSYEQYF,TGTGCCAGCAGGACCCACCCGGGACTAGCGGGAGGCCTCTCCTACGAGCAGTACTTC
TRBV7-2,TRBD1,13,TRBJ1-2,NA,CASSFFDRGGYTF,TGTGCCAGCAGCTTCTTCGACAGGGGTGGCTACACCTTC
TRBV6-5,TRBD1,19,TRBJ2-7,NA,CASSYLGTGNTPKTYEQYF,TGTGCCAGCAGTTACCTGGGGACAGGGAACACACCCAAAACCTACGAGCAGTACTTC
TRBV21-1,NA,17,TRBJ2-3,NA,CASSKGDRLRGTDTQYF,TGTGCCAGCAGCAAAGGGGACAGGTTGAGGGGCACAGATACGCAGTATTTT
TRBV20-1,NA,12,TRBJ2-7,few,CSAPGGSYEQYF,TGCAGTGCTCCCGGGGGCTCCTACGAGCAGTACTTC
TRBV7-3,NA,13,TRBJ2-1,NA,CASSLGPSDEQFF,TGTGCCAGCAGCCTCGGACCTTCCGATGAGCAGTTCTTC
TRBV9,TRBD2,15,TRBJ2-3,few,CASSVAPSGGDTQYF,TGTGCCAGCAGCGTAGCTCCCAGCGGGGGAGATACGCAGTATTTT
TRBV11-2,NA,15,TRBJ1-1,NA,CASSSSGTLNTEAFF,TGTGCCAGCAGCTCCTCCGGGACTCTGAACACTGAAGCTTTCTTT
TRBV6-2/TRBV6-3,NA,17,TRBJ2-3,NA,CASSYDPAGQSTDTQYF,TGTGCCAGCAGTTACGACCCAGCGGGCCAAAGCACAGATACGCAGTATTTT